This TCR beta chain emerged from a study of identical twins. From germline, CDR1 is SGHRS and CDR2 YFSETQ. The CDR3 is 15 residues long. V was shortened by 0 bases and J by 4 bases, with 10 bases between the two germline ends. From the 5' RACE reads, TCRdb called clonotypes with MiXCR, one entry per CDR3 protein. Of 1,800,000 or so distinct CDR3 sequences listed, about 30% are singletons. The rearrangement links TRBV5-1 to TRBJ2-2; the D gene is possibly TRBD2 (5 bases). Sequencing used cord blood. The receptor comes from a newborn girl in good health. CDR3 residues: CASSLERAPTGELFF. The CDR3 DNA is TGCGCCAGCAGCTTGGAGAGGGCGCCCACCGGGGAGCTGTTTTTT.